The rows below give T cell receptor beta chains drawn from one sample of a study of T cell repertoires and HLA-DP antigens. Profiled with immunoSEQ multiplex PCR; TCRdb holds only in-frame clones, not every one. Among almost 90,000 clones listed, roughly 86% were seen once. The antigens these receptors bind are not known. Sequencing input: CD4+ T cells from PBMCs. The receptors come from a man in his fifties in good health and CMV-seronegative. Both conserved end residues are part of each CDR3. Fields, in order: D gene, J gene, clone size, V gene, CDR3 DNA, CDR3 protein. D genes are given only for firm matches. Clone size is stated in some rows and not others, as once, few, many or a class when expanded.

NA | TRBJ1-5 | once | TRBV7-9 | TGTGCCAGCAGCTTCCCGAGCGGTCAGCCCCAGCATTTT | CASSFPSGQPQHF
NA | TRBJ1-2 | NA | TRBV19 | TGTGCCAGTAGCTGGGGGCAGCCGGGGGTTGGCTACACCTTC | CASSWGQPGVGYTF
NA | TRBJ2-3 | NA | TRBV6-5 | TGTGCCAGCAGAGCCCTAGGGGCAGGGGAAGATACGCAGTATTTT | CASRALGAGEDTQYF
NA | TRBJ2-5 | NA | TRBV28 | TGTGCCAGCATCTCAGGGGGGCTGGAGACCCAGTACTTC | CASISGGLETQYF
TRBD1 | TRBJ1-5 | NA | TRBV7-9 | TGTGCCAGCAGCCTGGGACAGTCTGAGGTTCAGCCCCAGCATTTT | CASSLGQSEVQPQHF
NA | TRBJ2-5 | NA | TRBV12-5 | TGTGCTAGTGGTTTGGGGGCTAAAGAGACCCAGTACTTC | CASGLGAKETQYF
NA | TRBJ2-7 | NA | TRBV6-5 | TGTGCCAGCAAGACCTCCAGAGTGCACGAGCAGTACTTC | CASKTSRVHEQYF
TRBD1 | TRBJ2-7 | NA | TRBV6-1 | TGTGCCAGCGAGCCGGGACAGGGGGCCTACGAGCAGTACTTC | CASEPGQGAYEQYF
TRBD1 | TRBJ1-2 | NA | TRBV29-1 | TGCAGCGTACGGACAGGGAATGGCTACACCTTC | CSVRTGNGYTF
TRBD2 | TRBJ2-3 | NA | TRBV5-8 | TGTGCCAGCAGCCCACGGAGGACTAGCGGGAACACAGATACGCAGTATTTT | CASSPRRTSGNTDTQYF
TRBD2 | TRBJ2-7 | NA | TRBV4-3 | TGCGCCAGCAGCCGGACTAGGGCTACACACGAGCAGTACTTC | CASSRTRATHEQYF
NA | TRBJ2-2 | NA | TRBV2 | TGTGCCAGCAGTGAAGTGGGGGGTCCTGGGGAGCTGTTTTTT | CASSEVGGPGELFF
NA | TRBJ1-1 | NA | TRBV7-3 | TGTGCCAGCAGCCTAGGGGCGAACTCTGAAGCTTTCTTT | CASSLGANSEAFF
TRBD1 | TRBJ1-5 | few | TRBV6-5 | TGTGCCAGTACCCCGACAGGGGCGGGCAATCAGCCCCAGCATTTT | CASTPTGAGNQPQHF
NA | TRBJ2-3 | NA | TRBV2 | TGTGCCAGCAGTCCCCAGGGCGGGGCAGATACGCAGTATTTT | CASSPQGGADTQYF
NA | TRBJ1-1 | NA | TRBV6-6 | TGTGCCAGCAGTTACGAAACAGCTACTGAAGCTTTCTTT | CASSYETATEAFF
TRBD2 | TRBJ2-5 | NA | TRBV2 | TGTGCCAGCAGTATAGGAGGGGCGGGAGGCTACCAAGAGACCCAGTACTTC | CASSIGGAGGYQETQYF
NA | TRBJ1-4 | NA | TRBV27 | TGTGCCAGCAGCGGATCGGGGGCCCCCTCTAATGAAAAACTGTTTTTT | CASSGSGAPSNEKLFF
NA | TRBJ2-5 | NA | TRBV19 | TGTGCCAGTAGTCCTCTAGCGCGAGAGACCCAGTACTTC | CASSPLARETQYF
NA | TRBJ1-5 | NA | TRBV30 | TGTGCCTGGAGTCAGGGTGCCTTTAGCAATCAGCCCCAGCATTTT | CAWSQGAFSNQPQHF
NA | TRBJ1-1 | NA | TRBV11-2 | TGTGCCAGCAGCTTAGATCGACACCCGAACACTGAAGCTTTCTTT | CASSLDRHPNTEAFF
NA | TRBJ1-1 | NA | TRBV15 | TGTGCCACCAGCAAAGACAGCGCTTCTATGCGGACTGAAGCTTTCTTT | CATSKDSASMRTEAFF
NA | TRBJ2-1 | NA | TRBV27 | TGTGCCAGCAGTTTTCTAGCGAGGGCCTACAATGAGCAGTTCTTC | CASSFLARAYNEQFF
TRBD2 | TRBJ2-7 | NA | TRBV30 | TGTGCCTGGAGTGTAGGTGGAGCGGGGGCACGGGAGCAGTACTTC | CAWSVGGAGAREQYF
NA | TRBJ2-5 | NA | TRBV5-1 | TGCGCCAGCAGCTTATCTGCTAGGGCGGGAGAGACCCAGTACTTC | CASSLSARAGETQYF
NA | TRBJ2-7 | NA | TRBV9 | TGTGCCAGCAGCGTAGTAGGGGCGGCGAGCGAGCAGTACTTC | CASSVVGAASEQYF
NA | TRBJ2-1 | NA | TRBV11-2 | TGTGCCAGCAGGGAACTAGGGGGAAACCAAGGGCAGTTCTTC | CASRELGGNQGQFF
TRBD1 | TRBJ2-7 | NA | TRBV5-8 | TGTGCCAGCAGCTCATGGGACAGGGGAAGGTCCTACGAGCAGTACTTC | CASSSWDRGRSYEQYF
NA | TRBJ2-7 | NA | TRBV11-2 | TGTGCCAGCAGCTTATTACAGGGACGAAGCTCCTACGAGCAGTACTTC | CASSLLQGRSSYEQYF
NA | TRBJ1-5 | NA | TRBV27 | TGTGCCAGCAGACCATCGGGGGTGGGCAATCAGCCCCAGCATTTT | CASRPSGVGNQPQHF
TRBD2 | TRBJ2-2 | NA | TRBV19 | TGTGCCAGTAGTATAGTCGCTCTAGCGGGGGGGCCGAACACCGGGGAGCTGTTTTTT | CASSIVALAGGPNTGELFF